These 15 T cell receptor beta chains were sequenced from one sample in a study of brain metastases from non-small cell lung cancer. Measured with immunoSEQ multiplex PCR; TCRdb has only the in-frame clones, and not every one. Among 2,000 to 2,500 clones listed, approximately 80% were seen once. Sequences were obtained from tissue from a brain metastasis. The receptors were sampled from a donor at least 40 years old with non-small cell lung cancer.

V gene TRBV5-6 combines with J gene TRBJ2-4; D remains ambiguous. The CDR3 loop spans 15 amino acids. The germline CDR1 and CDR2 sequences are SGHDT and YYEEEE. V lost 2 bases and J lost 0, with 9 bases in between. CDR3: CASSFKALAKNIQYF. CDR3 sequence (DNA): TGTGCCAGCAGCTTTAAGGCGTTAGCCAAAAACATTCAGTACTTC.

The chain employs TRBV5-8 and TRBJ1-1; D may be TRBD1 (5 bases). CDR1 and CDR2 (germline): SGHTS, YDEGEE. Trimming took off 4 bases at V and 3 bases at J, with 13 bases between the two ends. The CDR3 covers 14 residues. The CDR3: CASSLGDSDTEAFF. CDR3 DNA sequence: TGTGCCAGCAGCCTCGGGGACTCTGACACTGAAGCTTTCTTT.

In DNA, the CDR3 is TGTGCCAATGGACAGGTGAACACTGAAGCTTTCTTT. The encoded protein is CANGQVNTEAFF. The J gene is TRBJ1-1, the V gene TRBV10-3; 7 nucleotides align to TRBD1. The germline CDR1 and CDR2 sequences are ENHRY and SYGVKD. CDR3 length equals 12 residues. Trimming at V came to 10 bases and at J to 0 bases, leaving 2 bases not matched to a gene.

The chain combines TRBV12-2 with TRBJ2-7; TRBD1, the table's D call, lacks a check against the DNA. TRBV12-2 is noted as a pseudogene. The length of the CDR3 is 11 residues. CDR3 bases: TGTGCAAGTCGCCGACACTACGAGCAGTACTTC. Its translation is CASRRHYEQYF.

This chain links TRBV30 with TRBJ1-2, with a possible D match to TRBD1 (5 bases). Per the germline V gene, CDR1 is GTSNPN and CDR2 is SVGIG (reference sequence). The CDR3 length is 15 residues. The V end was cut by 4 bases, the J end by 3 bases, with 18 bases between. CDR3 in amino acids: CAWTPSGGVYYGYTF. CDR3 coding DNA: TGTGCCTGGACCCCTTCGGGGGGTGTCTACTATGGCTACACCTTC.

The V and J genes are TRBV18 and TRBJ1-1, with TRBD1 matching 7 bases. V gave up 3 bases and J gave up 3 bases; unmatched junction bases: 4. This CDR3 comprises 14 residues. Germline V gene sequence: CDR1 KGHSH, CDR2 LQKENI. Here the CDR3 DNA reads TGTGCCAGCTCACCCCGGACAGGAGACACTGAAGCTTTCTTT. Its protein product is CASSPRTGDTEAFF.

The chain carries TRBV11-2 and TRBJ1-2, with no clear D. CDR1 is SGHAT and CDR2 is FQNNGV in the germline V gene. V lost 8 bases and J 2 bases, leaving 15 bases between the germline ends. The length of the CDR3 is 14 residues. The CDR3 DNA reads TGTGCCAGCGGCCCGGCGGGCAGGAACTATGGCTACACCTTC. Its translation is CASGPAGRNYGYTF.

This chain links TRBV5-8 with TRBJ1-1, with D possibly being TRBD1 (5 bases). Between the trimmed V and J ends, which lost 2 bases and 4 bases, there was a span of 12 bases. Germline lookup yields CDR1 SGHTS and CDR2 YDEGEE. The CDR3 is 14 amino acids. The CDR3 DNA sequence: TGTGCCAGCAGCTTCCCGGGGCGAGCCACTGAAGCTTTCTTT. Translated, it gives CASSFPGRATEAFF.

The rearrangement links TRBV9 to TRBJ2-7; 7 bases agree with TRBD2. Germline assignment: CDR1 SGDLS and CDR2 YYNGEE. Losses at the gene ends were 3 bases for V and 5 bases for J; bases not matched to a gene: 8. The CDR3 runs to 14 residues. The CDR3 coding sequence is TGTGCCAGCAGCGCCTCCGGGGCGGGGGACGAGCAGTACTTC. Its protein product is CASSASGAGDEQYF.

This chain connects TRBV12-2 to TRBJ2-5. The J call may be wrong; the DNA end is better matched by TRBJ2-7. TRBV12-2 is classified as a pseudogene. The CDR3 has 11 residues. Written as DNA, the CDR3 is TGTGCAAGTCGCCGACACTACGAGCAGTACTTC. It translates to CASRRHYEQYF.

This clone was recorded once. The chain recombines TRBV15 with TRBJ1-2; D is unclear. This CDR3 spans 12 amino acids. Germline V lookup: CDR1 LNHNV, CDR2 YYDKDF (reference sequence). V was trimmed by 8 bases and J by 9 bases, leaving 16 bases between them. For the CDR3, the DNA is TGTGCCACCGCGAGACCGGGTAATCGCTACACCTTC. Translation gives CATARPGNRYTF. The variable domain in full, with the rest retrieved from reference TRBV15 and TRBJ1-2, is DAMVIQNPRYQVTQFGKPVTLSCSQTLNHNVMYWYQQKSSQAPKLLFHYYDKDFNNEADTPDNFQSRRPNTSFCFLDIRSPGLGDTAMYLCATARPGNRYTFGSGTRLTVV.

This chain's CDR3 is CASSPRDRLSGYTF. The CDR3 DNA is TGTGCCAGCAGCCCAAGGGACAGGCTTAGTGGCTACACCTTC. The chain has TRBV7-9 and TRBJ1-2; TRBD1 matches at 8 bases. Germline V gene data show CDR1 as SEHNR and CDR2 as FQNEAQ (reference sequence). With 5 bases clipped from V and 7 bases from J, the junction kept 9 bases outside the gene matches. The CDR3 extends over 14 amino acids.

The chain is built from TRBV14 and TRBJ1-2, with unresolved D. Germline V lookup: CDR1 SGHDN, CDR2 FVKESK. The CDR3 is made up of 14 amino acids. Trimming cost V 0 bases and J 9 bases, with 14 bases left between them. For the CDR3, the DNA is TGTGCCAGCAGCCAAGATGTTTCGGGTTCGAGCTACACCTTC. Protein: CASSQDVSGSSYTF.

This sequence joins TRBV9 and TRBJ2-1; D gene unclear. The V gene's germline CDR1 is SGDLS and CDR2 YYNGEE. CDR3 size: 14 residues. Trimming took off 1 base at V and 7 bases at J, with 12 bases between the two ends. CDR3 nucleotides: TGTGCCAGCAGCGTACTGAACGAAGGGAATGAGCAGTTCTTC. This sequence encodes CASSVLNEGNEQFF.

This chain uses TRBV6-2 or TRBV6-3 with TRBJ2-3; no reliable D call. The CDR3 has 11 residues. Trimming removed 6 bases from V and 2 bases from J, with 3 bases in between. Germline CDR1 MNHEY, CDR2 SVGEGT. The DNA for the CDR3 is TGTGCCAGCAGCCACACAGATACGCAGTATTTT. Residues: CASSHTDTQYF.